These 20 T cell receptor beta chains originate from one sample sequenced in a study of T cells in Graves' hyperthyroidism and ophthalmopathy. Researchers amplified the TCR beta CDR3 regions from RNA transcripts. HTBI primers drove first-round RT-PCR of the TCR CDR3. In TCRdb, the multiplex PCR reads were re-called with MiXCR into one record per CDR3 protein. The repertoire includes hundreds of thousands of distinct CDR3 sequences, around 40% of them detected once, and approximately 31% sits in the top ten. Source material: blood. The origin of the receptors is a woman between 40 and 50 years old with Graves' hyperthyroidism.

This clonotype was observed many times. The genes are TRBV29-1 and TRBJ1-3; perhaps TRBD1 as D (5 bases). Germline CDR1 and CDR2: SQVTM and ANQGSEA. This CDR3 spans 15 amino acids. V was shortened by 3 bases and J by 0 bases, with 12 bases between the two germline ends. CDR3 in DNA: TGCAGCGTTGAGGCCCGGGGACGCTCTGGAAACACCATATATTTT. Its protein product is CSVEARGRSGNTIYF.

This clonotype came up a few times. V usage is TRBV4-1 and J usage is TRBJ2-7, with TRBD2 matching over 7 bases. Trimming at V came to 4 bases and at J to 1 base, leaving 7 bases not matched to a gene. The CDR3 spans 15 residues. The germline gives CDR1 MGHRA, CDR2 YSYEKL. As DNA, the CDR3 is TGCGCCAGCAGCCTAAAGGGCGGGAGTTCCTACGAGCAGTACTTC. Translation gives CASSLKGGSSYEQYF.

The chain combines TRBV29-1 with TRBJ1-1; the match to TRBD1 covers 7 bases. Germline loops: CDR1 SQVTM, CDR2 ANQGSEA. The length of the CDR3 is 13 residues. For the CDR3, the DNA is TGCAGTGCTCACACGGGACAGCACACTGAAGCTTTCTTT. It translates to CSAHTGQHTEAFF. Full variable domain (rest looked up from reference TRBV29-1 and TRBJ1-1): SAVISQKPSRDICQRGTSLTIQCQVDSQVTMMFWYRQQPGQSLTLIATANQGSEATYESGFVIDKFPISRPNLTFSTLTVSNMSPEDSSIYLCSAHTGQHTEAFFGQGTRLTVV.

The table lists this clonotype with many counts. The J gene is TRBJ2-7, the V gene TRBV5-1, with 7 bases identical to TRBD2. The CDR3 totals 13 residues. Trimming at V came to 5 bases and at J to 6 bases, leaving 8 bases not matched to a gene. Germline CDR1 SGHRS, CDR2 YFSETQ. The CDR3 reads CASRRGGDGEQYF. The CDR3 nucleotides are TGCGCCAGCAGAAGGGGAGGGGACGGCGAGCAGTACTTC.

This clonotype has more than one count but fewer than ten. The rearrangement uses TRBV30 and TRBJ1-6; D perhaps matches TRBD1 (5 bases). Trimming removed 0 bases at V and 9 bases at J, with 6 bases between. CDR1 and CDR2 (germline): GTSNPN, SVGIG (reference sequence). The CDR3 covers 12 residues. The CDR3 sequence: CAWSVQVSPLHF. The DNA for the CDR3 is TGTGCCTGGAGTGTACAGGTTTCACCCCTCCACTTT.

The rearrangement joins TRBV19 to TRBJ1-4, with D possibly matching TRBD1 (6 bases). Germline V gives CDR1 LNHDA, CDR2 SQIVND (reference sequence). The CDR3 has 15 residues. Trimming took off 5 bases at V and 4 bases at J, with 14 bases between the two ends. The CDR3 spells CASSRQTGLNEKLFF. In DNA form, the CDR3 reads TGTGCCAGTAGTCGACAGACAGGCCTTAATGAAAAACTGTTTTTT.

On this clonotype: With a much larger clone just one base away, this may be a read error. The chain links TRBV7-9 to TRBJ2-7, with D unresolved. The CDR3 spans 14 residues. Germline CDR1 reads SEHNR; CDR2 reads FQNEAQ (reference sequence). The CDR3 DNA is TGTGCCAACAGCTTTCTGGACGGCTCCTACGAGCAGTACTTC. Translating gives CANSFLDGSYEQYF.

This clonotype is a singleton in its sample. Sequence at one end of the junction differs from germline and may be a read error. The chain couples TRBV20-1 to TRBJ2-5; 10 positions agree with TRBD1. Germline values: CDR1 DFQATT, CDR2 SNEGSKA (reference sequence). The CDR3 contains 13 residues. CDR3 in amino acids: CSSRGQGKETQYF. DNA of the CDR3: TGCAGTTCTAGGGGACAGGGGAAAGAGACCCAGTACTTC.

Comment on this clonotype: A read error may account for a junction end that differs from germline. V and J are TRBV10-3 and TRBJ2-6; D call uncertain. CDR1 ENHRY and CDR2 SYGVKD come from the germline V gene. This CDR3 spans 16 amino acids. CDR3 protein: CASSRVHYSGANVLTF. As DNA, the CDR3 is TGTGCCAGCAGTCGAGTTCATTACTCTGGGGCCAACGTCCTGACTTTC.

This clonotype was found many times. This chain uses TRBV29-1 with TRBJ2-3; 8 bases line up with TRBD2. V shed 7 bases and J 8 bases; nucleotides not matched to a gene: 11. The CDR3 runs 13 residues. Germline CDR1 and CDR2: SQVTM and ANQGSEA. This CDR3 reads CSAESGRIVTQYF. In DNA form, the CDR3 reads TGCAGCGCCGAAAGCGGGAGAATCGTTACGCAGTATTTT.

This sequence joins TRBV7-2 and TRBJ2-7, with 9 bases lining up with TRBD1. This CDR3 has 15 amino acids. The V and J ends lost 6 bases and 2 bases, in that order; junction bases with no gene match: 8. Looked up from germline, CDR1 is SGHTA and CDR2 is FQGNSA. The CDR3, as DNA: TGTGCCAGCAGTCCTTACAGGGGGCAAGCCTACGAGCAGTACTTC. Translation: CASSPYRGQAYEQYF. The full variable domain, in which reference TRBV7-2 and TRBJ2-7 provide the parts outside the CDR3, is GAGVSQSPSNKVTEKGKDVELRCDPISGHTALYWYRQSLGQGLEFLIYFQGNSAPDKSGLPSDRFSAERTGGSVSTLTIQRTQQEDSAVYLCASSPYRGQAYEQYFGPGTRLTVT.

The V and J genes are TRBV7-2 and TRBJ2-7; D unclear. The CDR3 length is 15 residues. V lost 5 bases and J lost 0, with 14 bases in between. Germline CDR1 is SGHTA and CDR2 is FQGNSA. The CDR3 spells CASSRTDWSSYEQYF. The DNA of the CDR3 is TGTGCCAGCAGCCGAACAGATTGGAGCTCCTACGAGCAGTACTTC.

Note on this clonotype: Mismatch with germline at one junction end may stem from a read error. The rearrangement uses TRBV10-3 and TRBJ1-2, with D perhaps TRBD1 (5 bases). Germline V lookup: CDR1 ENHRY, CDR2 SYGVKD. The CDR3 runs 14 residues. The CDR3 DNA follows: TGTGCCAGCAGTAACCCGACAGCTAGATTAGGCTACACCTTC. It codes for CASSNPTARLGYTF.

The chain is built from TRBV12-3 or TRBV12-4 and TRBJ1-5; TRBD1 matches 10 bases. The CDR3 loop spans 16 amino acids. V gave up 5 bases and J gave up 6 bases; unmatched junction bases: 10. CDR3 sequence: CASSPSGQGVSQPQHF. The CDR3 region has the DNA TGTGCCAGCAGTCCCAGCGGACAGGGGGTAAGTCAGCCCCAGCATTTT.

This clonotype was counted between two and nine times. V and J are TRBV6-5 and TRBJ1-2, with D maybe TRBD1 (5 bases). This CDR3 spans 16 amino acids. The V and J ends lost 0 bases and 4 bases respectively, with 15 bases between them. Germline lookup yields CDR1 MNHEY and CDR2 SVGAGI. Here the CDR3 reads CASSYSGLAGTYGYTF. The CDR3 region has the DNA TGTGCCAGCAGTTACTCGGGGTTGGCAGGGACCTATGGCTACACCTTC.

Only a few counts were recorded for this clonotype. The chain combines TRBV6-6 with TRBJ1-2, with 10 bases that match TRBD1. The germline CDR1 and CDR2 sequences are MNHNY and SVGAGI (reference sequence). The CDR3 loop spans 14 amino acids. Losses at the gene ends were 6 bases for V and 8 bases for J; bases not matched to a gene: 9. The DNA for the CDR3 is TGTGCCAGCAGCCAACCGACAGGGGGCGGCGGCTACACCTTC. It yields the protein CASSQPTGGGGYTF.

The chain has TRBV20-1 and TRBJ2-5; TRBD2 agrees at 10 bases. The J call is uncertain, as TRBJ2-7 better fits the DNA end. Germline V gives CDR1 DFQATT, CDR2 SNEGSKA (reference sequence). The CDR3 covers 15 residues. Written as DNA, the CDR3 is TGCAGTGCTATGGGGCTAGCGGGAGTCGTCTACGAGCAGTACTTC. Its translation: CSAMGLAGVVYEQYF.

This clonotype has more than one count but fewer than ten. One end of the junction is discordant with germline, which a read error may explain. The V and J genes are TRBV24-1 and TRBJ2-5; D is ambiguous. The V gene's germline CDR1 is KGHDR and CDR2 SFDVKD. The CDR3 is made up of 14 amino acids. DNA for the CDR3: TGTGCCACCAGCTCCTTCGGACCACGAGAGGCCCAGTACTTC. Its translation: CATSSFGPREAQYF.

This clonotype was recorded at least ten times. The chain is built from TRBV12-3 or TRBV12-4 and TRBJ1-2, with 7 bases lining up with TRBD1. With V trimmed by 5 bases and J by 4 bases, 10 bases remained unmatched. The CDR3 consists of 15 residues. The CDR3 DNA reads TGTGCCAGCAGTCTGGTCCAGGGGGGAGGCTATGGCTACACCTTC. The encoded protein is CASSLVQGGGYGYTF.

There are a few counts of this clonotype. The chain is built from TRBV9 and TRBJ2-2; D may correspond to TRBD1 or TRBD2 (5 bases each). The length of the CDR3 is 16 residues. V lost 2 bases to trimming and J lost 1 base, with 12 bases between them. CDR1 SGDLS and CDR2 YYNGEE come from the germline V gene. CDR3 bases: TGTGCCAGCAGCGTTGAGGGGAACATGAACACCGGGGAGCTGTTTTTT. Translated: CASSVEGNMNTGELFF.